This passage covers 32 T cell receptor beta chains from one sample sequenced in a study of blood T cell repertoires in COVID-19. Clones were read by immunoSEQ multiplex PCR, and TCRdb kept only the in-frame ones, dropping some. This sample has roughly 300,000 clones, with about 86% found just once. Sequenced material: peripheral blood. The origin of the receptors is a woman aged 55-69 years with active or convalescent COVID-19.

This clone appeared a few times. The chain links TRBV14 to TRBJ1-2; 9 bases align to TRBD1. Germline values: CDR1 SGHDN, CDR2 FVKESK. Unmatched junction bases numbered 4, after V lost 3 bases and J lost 8 bases. The CDR3 runs 13 residues. The CDR3 bases are TGTGCCAGCAGCCATACAGGGGGCGAGGGCTACACCTTC. It encodes CASSHTGGEGYTF.

The chain has TRBV27 and TRBJ1-1; TRBD1 agrees at 9 bases. Germline values: CDR1 MNHEY, CDR2 SMNVEV (reference sequence). Trimming removed 0 bases from V and 0 bases from J; junction bases left unmatched: 5. CDR3 size: 17 residues. CDR3 sequence reads: CASSLSPGQGLNTEAFF. CDR3 nucleotides: TGTGCCAGCAGTTTATCCCCGGGACAGGGATTGAACACTGAAGCTTTCTTT.

The J gene is TRBJ1-2, the V gene TRBV13; 7 nucleotides line up with TRBD1. J lost 8 bases, V lost 5 bases, and 17 bases had no gene match. CDR1 and CDR2 (germline): PRHDT, FYEKMQ (reference sequence). The CDR3 covers 16 residues. The CDR3 DNA sequence: TGTGCCAGCAGCGTCCGAGGGACAGCTAGTTTGTTAGGCTACACCTTC. Amino acids: CASSVRGTASLLGYTF.

The CDR3 sequence is CSGRGTGVTEAFF. CDR3 DNA sequence: TGCAGCGGACGGGGGACAGGAGTTACTGAAGCTTTCTTT. The chain is built from TRBV29-1 and TRBJ1-1; TRBD1 agrees at 8 bases. V lost 7 bases and J lost 5; bases outside the gene matches: 9. This CDR3 is 13 amino acids long. Looked up from germline, CDR1 is SQVTM and CDR2 is ANQGSEA.

The sample holds one count of this clone. V and J are TRBV19 and TRBJ1-5, with 8 bases aligning to TRBD1. CDR3 length: 17 amino acids. Germline-derived CDR1 and CDR2 are LNHDA and SQIVND (reference sequence). The junction had 7 bases not matched to a gene; V was cut back by 3 bases and J by 0 bases. The CDR3 region is CASSIRPTGVSNQPQHF. CDR3 coding DNA: TGTGCCAGTAGTATCCGCCCGACAGGGGTTAGCAATCAGCCCCAGCATTTT.

The V and J genes are TRBV6-5 and TRBJ2-7; 7 nucleotides line up with TRBD1. This CDR3 region has 14 residues. The germline V gene has CDR1 MNHEY and CDR2 SVGAGI. Losses at the gene ends were 6 bases for V and 4 bases for J; bases not matched to a gene: 9. The CDR3 protein is CASRTDRRAYEQYF. The CDR3 region has the DNA TGTGCCAGCAGAACGGACAGGCGGGCTTACGAGCAGTACTTC.

The chain combines TRBV7-8 with TRBJ1-6; 9 nucleotides align to TRBD1. The trim removed 5 bases at V and 6 bases at J, leaving 5 bases unmatched. The length of the CDR3 is 15 residues. Per the germline V gene, CDR1 is SGHVS and CDR2 is FQNEAQ. The CDR3 nucleotides read TGTGCCAGCAGCAAACAGGGACAGGGTAATTCACCCCTCCACTTT. Amino acids: CASSKQGQGNSPLHF.

CDR3 in DNA: TGTGCCAGCAGTTACTCGATCGCGGCGCAAGAGACCCAGTACTTC. Translation: CASSYSIAAQETQYF. The chain joins TRBV6-5 to TRBJ2-5; D is unclear. V was pared by 0 bases and J by 2 bases, with 10 bases between. In germline, CDR1 is MNHEY, CDR2 SVGAGI. The CDR3 is made up of 15 amino acids.

The chain recombines TRBV28 with TRBJ2-3; 13 positions agree with TRBD2. J lost 1 base, V lost 5 bases, and 12 bases had no gene match. The germline CDR1 and CDR2 sequences are MDHEN and SYDVKM. This CDR3 is built from 19 residues. CDR3 in amino acids: CASSPLTSGGSDRTDTQYF. Here the CDR3 DNA reads TGTGCCAGCAGTCCCCTGACTAGCGGGGGGTCGGACCGCACAGATACGCAGTATTTT.

This clone was counted only a few times. The V and J genes are TRBV9 and TRBJ2-3; 8 positions agree with TRBD1. CDR3 length equals 15 residues. The V gene's germline CDR1 is SGDLS and CDR2 YYNGEE. The J segment lost 2 bases and the V segment lost 0 bases, leaving 2 bases of the junction unmatched. The CDR3 region has the DNA TGTGCCAGCAGCGTAGCAGGGGGCAACACAGATACGCAGTATTTT. Translation: CASSVAGGNTDTQYF.

The J gene is TRBJ2-1, the V gene TRBV3-1 (or the pseudogene TRBV3-2); 8 bases line up with TRBD2. The V segment lost 1 base and the J segment 6 bases; nucleotides outside the gene matches: 5. The CDR3 totals 15 residues. Germline assignment: CDR1 LGHDT and CDR2 YNNKEL (reference sequence). DNA of the CDR3: TGTGCCAGCAGCCAAGCGGGGGGGGAAGTCAATGAGCAGTTCTTC. It codes for CASSQAGGEVNEQFF.

This sequence joins TRBV5-3 and TRBJ2-4; 14 bases agree with TRBD2. TRBV5-3 has ORF status, its function being uncertain. This CDR3 spans 17 amino acids. V lost 3 bases to trimming and J lost 5 bases; unmatched junction nucleotides: 7. In DNA form, the CDR3 reads TGTGCCAGAAGCTCCCGACTAGCGGGGGGGGAAGAAAACATTCAGTACTTC. Translating gives CARSSRLAGGEENIQYF.

This chain uses TRBV6-2 or TRBV6-3 with TRBJ2-7, with D perhaps TRBD2 (5 bases). V was pared by 2 bases and J by 5 bases, with 7 bases between. Germline CDR1 and CDR2: MNHEY and SVGEGT. This CDR3 is built from 12 residues. This CDR3 is CASSYLEDEQYF. CDR3 nucleotide sequence: TGTGCCAGCAGTTACCTGGAGGACGAGCAGTACTTC.

CDR3 in DNA: TGTGCCACCAGCATAAGACGGGTAGCAGATACGCAGTATTTT. Translating gives CATSIRRVADTQYF. The chain employs TRBV15 and TRBJ2-3; D not certain. V shed 4 bases and J shed 4 bases, with 12 bases lying between them. CDR3 length equals 14 residues. Germline CDR1 reads LNHNV; CDR2 reads YYDKDF (reference sequence). Complete variable domain (other parts from reference TRBV15 and TRBJ2-3): DAMVIQNPRYQVTQFGKPVTLSCSQTLNHNVMYWYQQKSSQAPKLLFHYYDKDFNNEADTPDNFQSRRPNTSFCFLDIRSPGLGDTAMYLCATSIRRVADTQYFGPGTRLTVL.

The rearrangement uses TRBV11-3 and TRBJ2-3, with TRBD2 matching over 9 bases. Germline loops: CDR1 SGHNT, CDR2 YENEEA. V lost 5 bases, J lost 4 bases, and 16 bases stayed unmatched. The CDR3 runs to 18 residues. CDR3 sequence (DNA): TGTGCCAGCAGCCCGCGGGCGGCGGGGGGGCAAGGGGCAGATACGCAGTATTTT. This sequence encodes CASSPRAAGGQGADTQYF. Based on the CDR3 plus reference TRBV11-3 and TRBJ2-3, the full variable domain is EAGVVQSPRYKIIEKKQPVAFWCNPISGHNTLYWYLQNLGQGPELLIRYENEEAVDDSQLPKDRFSAERLKGVDSTLKIQPAELGDSAVYLCASSPRAAGGQGADTQYFGPGTRLTVL.

The chain is built from TRBV19 and TRBJ2-7; 7 bases align to TRBD1. Germline lookup yields CDR1 LNHDA and CDR2 SQIVND (reference sequence). The CDR3 is 14 residues long. V dropped 5 bases and J dropped 3; count of bases not matched to a gene: 7. In DNA form, the CDR3 reads TGTGCCAGTAGTGCCGGGACAGAGAGCTACGAGCAGTACTTC. This gives the protein CASSAGTESYEQYF.

The rearrangement links TRBV7-9 to TRBJ2-3, with 9 bases fitting TRBD1. This CDR3 has 14 amino acids. Germline V gene sequence: CDR1 SEHNR, CDR2 FQNEAQ (reference sequence). V lost 5 bases to trimming and J lost 4 bases; unmatched junction nucleotides: 4. CDR3 DNA: TGTGCCAGCAGCGTTACAGGGGGCCCAGATACGCAGTATTTT. As protein: CASSVTGGPDTQYF. The entire variable domain, with the rest obtained from reference TRBV7-9 and TRBJ2-3, is as follows: DTGVSQNPRHKITKRGQNVTFRCDPISEHNRLYWYRQTLGQGPEFLTYFQNEAQLEKSRLLSDRFSAERPKGSFSTLEIQRTEQGDSAMYLCASSVTGGPDTQYFGPGTRLTVL.

Comment on this clone: One junction end does not reproduce the germline sequence, and a read error may be involved. The chain couples TRBV2 to TRBJ1-2, with D possibly matching TRBD1 (5 bases). Germline V gene sequence: CDR1 SNHLY, CDR2 FYNNEI. This CDR3 contains 14 residues. This CDR3 reads CASTERGKYDGYTF. The CDR3 DNA sequence: TGTGCCAGCACTGAACGGGGGAAATACGATGGCTACACCTTC. Full variable domain (missing parts from reference TRBV2 and TRBJ1-2): EPEVTQTPSHQVTQMGQEVILRCVPISNHLYFYWYRQILGQKVEFLVSFYNNEISEKSEIFDDQFSVERPDGSNFTLKIRSTKLEDSAMYFCASTERGKYDGYTFGSGTRLTVV.

The rearrangement uses TRBV12-3 or TRBV12-4 and TRBJ1-1; the D gene is possibly TRBD1 (6 bases). V was clipped by 7 bases and J by 6 bases, with 9 bases between them. This CDR3 region has 11 residues. The CDR3 loop reads CASNQGSEAFF. The CDR3 region has the DNA TGTGCCAGCAACCAGGGGTCTGAAGCTTTCTTT.

The J gene is TRBJ1-2, the V gene TRBV19; 7 nucleotides align to TRBD1. This CDR3 has 17 amino acids. Germline V CDR1 and CDR2: LNHDA, SQIVND (reference sequence). V lost 8 bases to trimming and J lost 0 bases; unmatched junction nucleotides: 15. In DNA form, the CDR3 reads TGTGCCAGTCAGACCTTTCGGGACAGAAATTCTAACTATGGCTACACCTTC. It specifies CASQTFRDRNSNYGYTF.

This chain uses TRBV5-1 with TRBJ1-1; 8 positions match TRBD1. The CDR3 consists of 14 residues. The V and J ends lost 4 bases and 4 bases, in that order; junction bases with no gene match: 6. Germline V gene sequence: CDR1 SGHRS, CDR2 YFSETQ. CDR3: CASSPGTGFTEAFF. CDR3 nucleotide sequence: TGCGCCAGCAGCCCGGGGACAGGCTTCACTGAAGCTTTCTTT.

This clone was observed once. This sequence joins TRBV29-1 and TRBJ2-5; TRBD2 matches 10 bases. The CDR3 has 16 residues. Germline CDR1 is SQVTM and CDR2 is ANQGSEA. The J segment lost 5 bases and the V segment lost 0 bases, leaving 9 bases of the junction unmatched. CDR3 bases: TGCAGCGTTGAAGAAAGGCGGACTAGCGGAGGGGAGACCCAGTACTTC. Protein: CSVEERRTSGGETQYF.

This sequence joins TRBV19 and TRBJ2-3; 15 bases match TRBD2. The CDR3 length is 17 residues. V lost 9 bases and J lost 4; bases outside the gene matches: 11. CDR1 is LNHDA and CDR2 is SQIVND in the germline V gene (reference sequence). The CDR3 region is CASATPGLAGGPDTQYF. In nucleotides, the CDR3 is TGTGCCAGCGCGACCCCAGGACTAGCGGGGGGGCCAGATACGCAGTATTTT.

The chain employs TRBV5-4 and TRBJ2-3; a possible D gene is TRBD2 (6 bases). The CDR3 runs to 14 residues. V lost 4 bases to trimming and J lost 3 bases, with 12 bases between them. Germline-derived CDR1 and CDR2 are SGHNT and YYREEE (reference sequence). Here the CDR3 reads CASSPPSDTDTQYF. DNA of the CDR3: TGTGCCAGCAGCCCGCCTAGCGATACAGATACGCAGTATTTT.

This chain links TRBV18 with TRBJ2-7, with D possibly being TRBD2 (7 bases). There are 16 residues in the CDR3. The ends were cut back, 1 base at V and 0 bases at J, with 13 bases in the middle. Germline values: CDR1 KGHSH, CDR2 LQKENI. The CDR3 DNA reads TGTGCCAGCTCACCACAGGGGGGGGGTAACTCCTACGAGCAGTACTTC. Residues: CASSPQGGGNSYEQYF.

This sequence joins TRBV6-2 or TRBV6-3 and TRBJ2-3, with 9 bases matching TRBD1. The CDR3 totals 15 residues. In germline, CDR1 is MNHEY, CDR2 SVGEGT. Trimming cost V 4 bases and J 0 bases; bases outside gene matches: 2. The CDR3 is CASSLDRGSTDTQYF. The CDR3 bases are TGTGCCAGCAGTTTGGACAGGGGAAGCACAGATACGCAGTATTTT.

This sequence joins TRBV7-3 and TRBJ1-1, with TRBD1 identical over 8 bases. Germline V gene sequence: CDR1 SGHTA, CDR2 FQGTGA. This CDR3 is built from 16 residues. V lost 5 bases to trimming and J lost 1 base; unmatched junction nucleotides: 9. This CDR3 reads CASSPPDRVRNTEAFF. The CDR3 DNA is TGTGCCAGCAGCCCTCCGGACAGGGTGAGGAACACTGAAGCTTTCTTT.

This clone showed up just a few times. The rearrangement links TRBV11-1 to TRBJ2-5, with TRBD1 as a possible D gene (5 bases). The CDR3 contains 16 residues. Germline CDR1 and CDR2: SGHAT and FQDESV (reference sequence). The ends were cut back, 5 bases at V and 1 base at J, with 17 bases in the middle. CDR3 sequence: CASSPRVRRAQETQYF. The CDR3 region has the DNA TGTGCCAGCAGCCCCAGGGTGCGCCGTGCCCAAGAGACCCAGTACTTC. Drawing the rest from reference TRBV11-1 and TRBJ2-5, the complete variable domain is EAEVAQSPRYKITEKSQAVAFWCDPISGHATLYWYRQILGQGPELLVQFQDESVVDDSQLPKDRFSAERLKGVDSTLKIQPAELGDSAMYLCASSPRVRRAQETQYFGPGTRLLVL.

The V call is TRBV7-8, the J call TRBJ1-4, with D perhaps TRBD1 (5 bases). Germline loops: CDR1 SGHVS, CDR2 FQNEAQ. The CDR3 is 16 amino acids. Trimming shortened V by 3 bases and J by 9 bases, and 20 bases separated the two germline ends. CDR3 bases: TGTGCCAGCAGCTTTAGTCAGGGTACGACAGCCAAAAAACTGTTTTTT. Protein product: CASSFSQGTTAKKLFF.

The chain is built from TRBV24-1 and TRBJ2-1; D gene unclear. The CDR3 has 12 amino acids. The germline V gene encodes CDR1 KGHDR and CDR2 SFDVKD. The V gene lost 6 bases and the J gene lost 5 bases, with 7 bases spanning the gap. CDR3 nucleotides: TGTGCCACCAGTACAAGCGACAATGAGCAGTTCTTC. Its translation is CATSTSDNEQFF.

The CDR3 loop reads CASSQGVSGGTDTQYF. CDR3 in DNA: TGTGCCAGCAGCCAAGGGGTTAGCGGGGGCACAGATACGCAGTATTTT. The rearrangement joins TRBV4-2 to TRBJ2-3; 8 nucleotides agree with TRBD2. The CDR3 is made up of 16 amino acids. V shed 1 base, J shed 1 base, and the junction held 4 bases outside the gene matches. Germline-derived CDR1 and CDR2 are LGHNA and YNFKEQ.

The V call is TRBV10-1, the J call TRBJ1-6; TRBD1 matches 9 bases. Germline V gives CDR1 WNHNN, CDR2 SYGVQD (reference sequence). The V gene end was trimmed by 6 bases and the J gene end by 6 bases; junction bases not matched to a gene: 3. The CDR3 runs 14 residues. The CDR3 DNA sequence: TGCGCCAGCAGCAAGGGACAGGGTAATTCACCCCTCCACTTT. This gives the protein CASSKGQGNSPLHF.